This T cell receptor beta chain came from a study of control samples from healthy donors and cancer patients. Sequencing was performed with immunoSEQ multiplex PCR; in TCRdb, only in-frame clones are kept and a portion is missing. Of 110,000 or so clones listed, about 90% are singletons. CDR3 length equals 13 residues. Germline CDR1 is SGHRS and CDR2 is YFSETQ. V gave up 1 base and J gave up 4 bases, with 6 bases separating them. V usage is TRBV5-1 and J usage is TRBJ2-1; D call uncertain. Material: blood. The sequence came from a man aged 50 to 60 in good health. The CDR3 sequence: CASSLLGYNEQFF. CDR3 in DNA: TGCGCCAGCAGCTTGTTGGGGTACAATGAGCAGTTCTTC.